The 23 T cell receptor beta chains below all came from one sample that was sequenced in a study of blood T cell repertoires in COVID-19. The table came from immunoSEQ multiplex PCR; TCRdb's copy has only in-frame clones and leaves some out. Found here are some 120,000 clones, around 85% of them singletons; the top ten hold less than 20%. The specimen was peripheral blood. The receptors originated from a woman aged 50 to 60 with acute or convalescent COVID-19.

The chain recombines TRBV25-1 with TRBJ2-3, with 8 bases fitting TRBD1. V lost 0 bases and J lost 1; bases outside the gene matches: 6. Germline V gives CDR1 MGHDK, CDR2 SYGVNS. The CDR3 consists of 17 residues. The CDR3 sequence: CASSEYLGTGGTDTQYF. For the CDR3, the DNA is TGTGCCAGCAGTGAATATTTGGGGACAGGAGGCACAGATACGCAGTATTTT.

V gene TRBV10-3 combines with J gene TRBJ2-2; D call uncertain. V was shortened by 4 bases and J by 1 base, with 7 bases between the two germline ends. The CDR3 has 14 amino acids. CDR1 and CDR2 from the germline V gene are ENHRY and SYGVKD. CDR3 in amino acids: CAISVDMNTGELFF. CDR3 coding DNA: TGTGCCATCAGTGTAGACATGAACACCGGGGAGCTGTTTTTT.

This sequence joins TRBV25-1 and TRBJ2-1, with TRBD2 identical over 8 bases. Unmatched junction bases numbered 6, after V lost 7 bases and J lost 4 bases. Germline CDR1 and CDR2: MGHDK and SYGVNS. The CDR3 loop spans 14 amino acids. In DNA form, the CDR3 reads TGTGCCAGCAACGGCGGGGGGTGGTACAATGAGCAGTTCTTC. Its translation: CASNGGGWYNEQFF.

This sequence joins TRBV20-1 and TRBJ2-3; tentatively, D is TRBD1 (6 bases). CDR3 size: 14 residues. Germline loops: CDR1 DFQATT, CDR2 SNEGSKA (reference sequence). The V end was cut by 3 bases, the J end by 5 bases, with 15 bases between. The DNA of the CDR3 is TGCAGTGCTAGTCCCCAGGGGCTTCGAGATACGCAGTATTTT. Protein sequence: CSASPQGLRDTQYF.

The rearrangement uses TRBV5-1 and TRBJ1-4, with TRBD1 as a possible D gene (5 bases). Between the trimmed V and J ends, which lost 6 bases and 1 base, there was a span of 13 bases. This CDR3 spans 15 amino acids. Looked up from germline, CDR1 is SGHRS and CDR2 is YFSETQ. As DNA, the CDR3 is TGCGCCAGCAACAAGGGCGGGGGAACTAATGAAAAACTGTTTTTT. This codes for CASNKGGGTNEKLFF.

This clone was seen once. This chain connects TRBV18 to TRBJ2-7; 9 nucleotides agree with TRBD1. Germline V gene data show CDR1 as KGHSH and CDR2 as LQKENI. V lost 3 bases and J lost 2; bases outside the gene matches: 2. The CDR3 totals 14 residues. As DNA, the CDR3 is TGTGCCAGCTCACCGGACAGGGGAACCTACGAGCAGTACTTC. It is translated as CASSPDRGTYEQYF.

The chain carries TRBV9 and TRBJ1-4, with 8 bases matching TRBD1. This CDR3 spans 15 amino acids. The germline CDR1 and CDR2 sequences are SGDLS and YYNGEE. The junction had 9 bases not matched to a gene; V was cut back by 3 bases and J by 8 bases. The CDR3 DNA reads TGTGCCAGCAGCGGCGATGGACAGGGCGGGGAAAAACTGTTTTTT. Residues: CASSGDGQGGEKLFF.

This clone was observed a few times. The V and J genes are TRBV19 and TRBJ2-1, with 11 nucleotides matching TRBD2. V lost 6 bases to trimming and J lost 6 bases; unmatched junction nucleotides: 7. Per germline, CDR1 LNHDA and CDR2 SQIVND (reference sequence). The CDR3 runs 15 residues. The CDR3 protein is CASRELAGVANEQFF. The CDR3 region has the DNA TGTGCCAGTAGGGAACTAGCGGGGGTGGCCAATGAGCAGTTCTTC.

The CDR3 DNA reads TGCGCCAGCAGCTCGACCGTACCGGGGGGGCCGTCCGGGGAGCTGTTTTTT. Translating gives CASSSTVPGGPSGELFF. The chain couples TRBV5-1 to TRBJ2-2, with TRBD2 matching 8 bases. This CDR3 has 17 amino acids. The V and J ends lost 3 bases and 6 bases, in that order; junction bases with no gene match: 13. In germline, CDR1 is SGHRS, CDR2 YFSETQ.

A single count supports this clone. This chain joins TRBV25-1 and TRBJ1-4; tentative D call: TRBD1 (5 bases). This CDR3 region has 13 residues. CDR1 is MGHDK and CDR2 is SYGVNS in the germline V gene. V was trimmed by 3 bases and J by 8 bases, leaving 10 bases between them. The CDR3 loop reads CASSEQGYEKLFF. CDR3 DNA sequence: TGTGCCAGCAGTGAGCAGGGTTACGAAAAACTGTTTTTT.

This chain connects TRBV5-8 to TRBJ1-6, with TRBD1 matching 8 bases. Germline trimming cut 4 bases from V and 5 bases from J; bases unmatched to any gene: 2. CDR1 and CDR2 (germline): SGHTS, YDEGEE. This CDR3 contains 14 residues. The CDR3 DNA reads as TGTGCCAGCAGCACACAGGGGGATAATTCACCCCTCCACTTT. Translating gives CASSTQGDNSPLHF.

This sequence joins TRBV7-2 and TRBJ2-3; D unclear. Germline CDR1 SGHTA, CDR2 FQGNSA. This CDR3 spans 13 amino acids. V was shortened by 4 bases and J by 2 bases, with 7 bases between the two germline ends. The CDR3 bases are TGTGCCAGCAGCTACATGGTCACAGATACGCAGTATTTT. This gives the protein CASSYMVTDTQYF.

This clone was recorded a few times. The chain carries TRBV27 and TRBJ2-7; TRBD1 aligns across 8 bases. Trimming at V came to 7 bases and at J to 2 bases, leaving 7 bases not matched to a gene. CDR1 and CDR2 from the germline V gene are MNHEY and SMNVEV (reference sequence). The CDR3 sequence is 14 residues long. CDR3 residues: CASTRQGRPYEQYF. The CDR3, as DNA: TGTGCCAGCACACGACAGGGGCGGCCCTACGAGCAGTACTTC.

The V call is TRBV6-4, the J call TRBJ1-1; no reliable D call. Germline loops: CDR1 MRHNA, CDR2 SNTAGT. The CDR3 covers 14 residues. V gave up 7 bases and J gave up 2 bases, with 14 bases separating them. The CDR3 loop reads CASTSAMVNTEAFF. CDR3 sequence (DNA): TGTGCCAGCACCAGTGCAATGGTAAACACTGAAGCTTTCTTT.

V gene TRBV7-3 combines with J gene TRBJ2-1; 13 bases align to TRBD2. The CDR3 is 17 residues long. CDR1 is SGHTA, CDR2 FQGTGA, per germline. J lost 7 bases, V lost 4 bases, and 10 bases had no gene match. The DNA of the CDR3 is TGTGCCAGCAGCTCCAAACCCGGGACTAGCGGGATAAATGAGCAGTTCTTC. It encodes CASSSKPGTSGINEQFF.

The J gene is TRBJ2-3, the V gene TRBV10-3; D is perhaps TRBD2 (5 bases). The germline V gene encodes CDR1 ENHRY and CDR2 SYGVKD. The CDR3 covers 15 residues. V was pared by 2 bases and J by 0 bases, with 9 bases between. The CDR3 bases are TGTGCCATCAGTGAGGGCGGGTATAGCACAGATACGCAGTATTTT. This encodes CAISEGGYSTDTQYF.

J is TRBJ2-2 and V is TRBV28; 8 bases match TRBD1. CDR1 and CDR2 from the germline V gene are MDHEN and SYDVKM. After removal of 7 bases from V and 6 bases from J, the junction contained 7 bases not matched to a gene. CDR3 size: 14 residues. The CDR3 protein is CASTPTGGAGELFF. CDR3 bases: TGTGCCAGCACCCCTACAGGGGGTGCCGGGGAGCTGTTTTTT.

The rearrangement uses TRBV5-1 and TRBJ2-1, with D possibly TRBD2 on 6 matching bases. There are 16 residues in the CDR3. Germline V gives CDR1 SGHRS, CDR2 YFSETQ. With 3 bases removed from V and 5 bases from J, the gap between germline ends came to 18 bases. In DNA form, the CDR3 reads TGCGCCAGCAGCTCCCAGACTAGGGCCCTTAACAATGAGCAGTTCTTC. Its protein is CASSSQTRALNNEQFF.

The genes are TRBV19 and TRBJ2-7; 7 positions agree with TRBD1. The CDR3 length is 14 residues. Germline CDR1 LNHDA, CDR2 SQIVND (reference sequence). Germline trimming cut 6 bases from V and 3 bases from J; bases unmatched to any gene: 8. CDR3 sequence reads: CASSLDRINYEQYF. The CDR3 bases are TGTGCCAGTAGCCTGGACAGGATCAACTACGAGCAGTACTTC.

The chain combines TRBV27 with TRBJ2-1, with 14 nucleotides matching TRBD2. J lost 2 bases, V lost 0 bases, and 3 bases had no gene match. Per the germline V gene, CDR1 is MNHEY and CDR2 is SMNVEV (reference sequence). This CDR3 contains 18 residues. CDR3 in DNA: TGTGCCAGCAGTTTATCCAGGGGACTAGCGGGGGCCTACAATGAGCAGTTCTTC. Translated, it gives CASSLSRGLAGAYNEQFF.

The rearrangement uses TRBV7-8 and TRBJ2-3; 11 bases agree with TRBD2. The CDR3 contains 18 residues. In germline, CDR1 is SGHVS, CDR2 FQNEAQ. J was trimmed by 3 bases and V by 2 bases; bases with no gene match: 10. CDR3 nucleotides: TGTGCCAGCAGCTTAAAGTCTAGCGGGGGGTTGGGGACAGATACGCAGTATTTT. As protein: CASSLKSSGGLGTDTQYF.

The chain uses TRBV28 and TRBJ1-1; D remains unclear. CDR1 and CDR2 (germline): MDHEN, SYDVKM. This CDR3 has 13 amino acids. With 6 bases removed from V and 3 bases from J, the gap between germline ends came to 11 bases. The CDR3 reads CASRTGGHTEAFF. In nucleotides, the CDR3 is TGTGCCAGCAGGACTGGAGGGCACACTGAAGCTTTCTTT.

The chain uses TRBV11-2 and TRBJ1-2; 7 nucleotides match TRBD1. This CDR3 contains 13 residues. Germline V gene data show CDR1 as SGHAT and CDR2 as FQNNGV. Germline trimming cut 5 bases from V and 2 bases from J; bases unmatched to any gene: 2. The CDR3 protein is CASSAGQNYGYTF. The CDR3 DNA reads TGTGCCAGCAGCGCGGGACAGAACTATGGCTACACCTTC.